This T cell receptor (beta chain) comes out of a study of cytomegalovirus exposure and HLA in healthy donors. Study observations and caveats: The authors later found HLA-associated TCR beta chains more clonally expanded than equally common others. The authors later linked a missense DCLRE1C variant to TCR beta V- and J-gene trimming.

There are 14 residues in the CDR3. J lost 12 bases, V lost 4 bases, and 11 bases had no gene match. CDR1 MNHNY and CDR2 SVGAGI come from the germline V gene (reference sequence). To note about this clone: What it binds is unknown.

In the PCR, 60 Vbeta and 13 Jbeta primers were used. Produced via immunoSEQ multiplex PCR; TCRdb's table is partial and in-frame only. The sample lists about 160,000 clones, roughly 78% seen once, with approximately 7.1% in the top ten. The chain has TRBV6-6 and TRBJ2-1; 8 positions agree with TRBD2. The sample comprised PBMCs. This receptor was obtained from a man in his forties in good health and CMV-seropositive. The CDR3 DNA is TGTGCCAGCAGTTTAAGCGGGGGAGCATTTGTGCAGTTCTTC. Protein: CASSLSGGAFVQFF.